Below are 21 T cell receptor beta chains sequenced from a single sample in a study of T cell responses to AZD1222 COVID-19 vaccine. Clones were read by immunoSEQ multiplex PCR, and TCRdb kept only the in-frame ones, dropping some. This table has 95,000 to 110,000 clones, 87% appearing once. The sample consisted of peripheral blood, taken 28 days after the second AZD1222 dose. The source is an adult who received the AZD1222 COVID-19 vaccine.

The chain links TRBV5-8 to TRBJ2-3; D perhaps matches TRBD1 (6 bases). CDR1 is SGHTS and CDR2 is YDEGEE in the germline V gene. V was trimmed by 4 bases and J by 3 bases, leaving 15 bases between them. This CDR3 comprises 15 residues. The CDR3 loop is CASSQQGYRTDTQYF. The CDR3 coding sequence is TGTGCCAGCAGCCAACAGGGTTATAGGACAGATACGCAGTATTTT.

CDR3 protein: CATRQLLNYGYTF. DNA for the CDR3: TGTGCCACCAGACAGCTGCTTAACTATGGCTACACCTTC. The rearrangement links TRBV19 to TRBJ1-2; TRBD1 is a possible D gene (5 bases). The CDR3 has 13 amino acids. The V and J ends lost 10 bases and 1 base respectively, with 13 bases between them. Germline V gives CDR1 LNHDA, CDR2 SQIVND (reference sequence). The full variable domain, rest sourced from reference TRBV19 and TRBJ1-2, is DGGITQSPKYLFRKEGQNVTLSCEQNLNHDAMYWYRQDPGQGLRLIYYSQIVNDFQKGDIAEGYSVSREKKESFPLTVTSAQKNPTAFYLCATRQLLNYGYTFGSGTRLTVV.

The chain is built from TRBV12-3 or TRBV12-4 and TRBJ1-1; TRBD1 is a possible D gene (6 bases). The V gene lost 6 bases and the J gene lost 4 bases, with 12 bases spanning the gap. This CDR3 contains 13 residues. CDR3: CASRQGRFTEAFF. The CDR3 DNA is TGTGCCAGCAGACAGGGAAGGTTCACTGAAGCTTTCTTT.

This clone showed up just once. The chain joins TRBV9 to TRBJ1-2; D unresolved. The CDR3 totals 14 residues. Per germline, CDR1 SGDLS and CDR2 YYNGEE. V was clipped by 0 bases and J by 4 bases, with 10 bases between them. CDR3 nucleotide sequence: TGTGCCAGCAGCGTAGGTAGCGGCTCCTATGGCTACACCTTC. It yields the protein CASSVGSGSYGYTF.

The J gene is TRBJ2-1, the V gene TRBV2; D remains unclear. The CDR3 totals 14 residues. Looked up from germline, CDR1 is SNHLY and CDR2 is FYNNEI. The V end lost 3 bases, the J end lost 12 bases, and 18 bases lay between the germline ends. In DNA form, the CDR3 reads TGTGCCAGCAGTGAGCCTCTGACGGACGGTGGGCAGTTCTTC. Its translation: CASSEPLTDGGQFF.

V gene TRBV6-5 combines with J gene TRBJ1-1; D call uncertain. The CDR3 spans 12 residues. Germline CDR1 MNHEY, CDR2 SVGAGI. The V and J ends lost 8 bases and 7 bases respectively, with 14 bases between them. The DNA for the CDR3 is TGTGCCAGCTCCCGGTGGGGAATTGAAGCTTTCTTT. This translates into CASSRWGIEAFF.

CDR3 region: CASSLGAGMNTGELFF. The DNA of the CDR3 is TGTGCCAGCAGCTTGGGGGCAGGTATGAACACCGGGGAGCTGTTTTTT. The chain is built from TRBV5-6 and TRBJ2-2; D ambiguous. This CDR3 comprises 16 residues. V dropped 0 bases and J dropped 1 base, with 10 bases sitting between them. Per germline, CDR1 SGHDT and CDR2 YYEEEE.

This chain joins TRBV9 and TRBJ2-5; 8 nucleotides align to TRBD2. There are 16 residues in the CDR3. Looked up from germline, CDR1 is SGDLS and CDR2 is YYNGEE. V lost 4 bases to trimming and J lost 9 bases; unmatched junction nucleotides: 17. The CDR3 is CASSPSAGASGGAQYF. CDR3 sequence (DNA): TGTGCCAGCAGCCCCTCGGCGGGGGCCTCGGGGGGGGCCCAGTACTTC.

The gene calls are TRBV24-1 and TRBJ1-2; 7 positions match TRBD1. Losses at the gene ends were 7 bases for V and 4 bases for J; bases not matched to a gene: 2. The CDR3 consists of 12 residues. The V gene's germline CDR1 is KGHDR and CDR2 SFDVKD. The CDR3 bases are TGTGCCACCAGCGCAGGGGGCTATGGCTACACCTTC. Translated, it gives CATSAGGYGYTF.

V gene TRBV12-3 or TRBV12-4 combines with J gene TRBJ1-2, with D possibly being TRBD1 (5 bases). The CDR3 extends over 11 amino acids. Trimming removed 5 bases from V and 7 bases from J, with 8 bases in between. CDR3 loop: CASSLGTGYTF. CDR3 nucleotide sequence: TGTGCCAGCAGTCTAGGGACTGGCTACACCTTC.

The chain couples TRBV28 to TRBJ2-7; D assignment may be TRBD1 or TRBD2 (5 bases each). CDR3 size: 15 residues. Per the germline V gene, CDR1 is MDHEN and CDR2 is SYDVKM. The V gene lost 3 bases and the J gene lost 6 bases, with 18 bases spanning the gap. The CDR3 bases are TGTGCCAGCAGTTTGGGACGGTGGGGTGGTGGCGAGCAGTACTTC. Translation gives CASSLGRWGGGEQYF. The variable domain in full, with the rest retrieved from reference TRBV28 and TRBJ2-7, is DVKVTQSSRYLVKRTGEKVFLECVQDMDHENMFWYRQDPGLGLRLIYFSYDVKMKEKGDIPEGYSVSREKKERFSLILESASTNQTSMYLCASSLGRWGGGEQYFGPGTRLTVT.

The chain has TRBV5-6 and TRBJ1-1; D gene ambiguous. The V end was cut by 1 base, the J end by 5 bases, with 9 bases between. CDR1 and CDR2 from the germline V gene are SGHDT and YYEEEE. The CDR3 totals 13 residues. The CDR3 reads CASSLNGGTEAFF. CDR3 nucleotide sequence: TGTGCCAGCAGCTTGAACGGAGGGACTGAAGCTTTCTTT.

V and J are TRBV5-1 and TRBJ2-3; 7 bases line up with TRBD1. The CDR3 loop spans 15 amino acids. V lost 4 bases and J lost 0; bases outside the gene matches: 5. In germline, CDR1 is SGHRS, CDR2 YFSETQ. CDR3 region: CASSPDRPSTDTQYF. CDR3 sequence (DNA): TGCGCCAGCAGCCCGGACAGGCCTAGCACAGATACGCAGTATTTT.

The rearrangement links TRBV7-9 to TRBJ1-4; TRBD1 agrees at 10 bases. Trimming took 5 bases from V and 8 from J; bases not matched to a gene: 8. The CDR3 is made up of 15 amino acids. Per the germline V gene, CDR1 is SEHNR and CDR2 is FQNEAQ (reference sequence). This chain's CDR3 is CASSQWTGGEEKLFF. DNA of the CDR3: TGTGCCAGCAGCCAATGGACAGGGGGGGAAGAAAAACTGTTTTTT.

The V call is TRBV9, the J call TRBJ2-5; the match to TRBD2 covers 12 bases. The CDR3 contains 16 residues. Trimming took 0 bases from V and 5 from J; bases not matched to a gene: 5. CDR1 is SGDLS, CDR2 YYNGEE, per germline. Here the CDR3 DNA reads TGTGCCAGCAGCGTAGCTAGCGGGGGGGCGGGTGAGACCCAGTACTTC. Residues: CASSVASGGAGETQYF.

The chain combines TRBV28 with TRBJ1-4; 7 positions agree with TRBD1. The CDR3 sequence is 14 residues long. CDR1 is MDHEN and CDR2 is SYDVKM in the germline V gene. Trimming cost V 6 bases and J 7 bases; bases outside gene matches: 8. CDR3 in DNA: TGTGCCAGCAGCCGGCCAGGGGGGAGTGAAAAACTGTTTTTT. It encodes CASSRPGGSEKLFF.

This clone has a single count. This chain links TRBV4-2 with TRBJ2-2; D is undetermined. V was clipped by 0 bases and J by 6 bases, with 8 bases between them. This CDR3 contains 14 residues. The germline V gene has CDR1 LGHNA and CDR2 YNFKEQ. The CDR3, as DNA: TGTGCCAGCAGCCAAGATCGGCTGGCCGGGGAGCTGTTTTTT. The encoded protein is CASSQDRLAGELFF.

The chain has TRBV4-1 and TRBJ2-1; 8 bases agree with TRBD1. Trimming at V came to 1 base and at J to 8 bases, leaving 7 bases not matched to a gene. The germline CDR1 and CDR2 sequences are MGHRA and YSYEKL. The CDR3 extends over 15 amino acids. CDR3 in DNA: TGCGCCAGCAGCCAAGTGGGGACAGGCGGAGATGAGCAGTTCTTC. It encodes CASSQVGTGGDEQFF.

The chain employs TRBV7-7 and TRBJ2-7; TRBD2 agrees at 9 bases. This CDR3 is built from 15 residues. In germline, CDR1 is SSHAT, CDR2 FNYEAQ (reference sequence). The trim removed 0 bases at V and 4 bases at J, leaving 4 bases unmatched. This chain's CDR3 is CASSLASGGSYEQYF. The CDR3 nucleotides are TGTGCCAGCAGCTTAGCTAGCGGGGGTTCGTACGAGCAGTACTTC.

CDR3 in amino acids: CASSDAYEQYF. The CDR3 DNA reads as TGTGCCAGCAGCGACGCCTACGAGCAGTACTTC. The V call is TRBV9, the J call TRBJ2-7; D not certain. CDR1 is SGDLS and CDR2 is YYNGEE in the germline V gene. CDR3 size: 11 residues. Trimming took 3 bases from V and 2 from J, leaving 3 bases between them.

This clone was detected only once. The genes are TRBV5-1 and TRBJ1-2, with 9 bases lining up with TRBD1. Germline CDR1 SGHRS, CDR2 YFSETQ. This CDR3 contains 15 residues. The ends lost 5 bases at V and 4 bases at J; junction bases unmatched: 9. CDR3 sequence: CASSSDRGMSYGYTF. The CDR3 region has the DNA TGCGCCAGCAGTTCTGACAGGGGGATGAGCTATGGCTACACCTTC.